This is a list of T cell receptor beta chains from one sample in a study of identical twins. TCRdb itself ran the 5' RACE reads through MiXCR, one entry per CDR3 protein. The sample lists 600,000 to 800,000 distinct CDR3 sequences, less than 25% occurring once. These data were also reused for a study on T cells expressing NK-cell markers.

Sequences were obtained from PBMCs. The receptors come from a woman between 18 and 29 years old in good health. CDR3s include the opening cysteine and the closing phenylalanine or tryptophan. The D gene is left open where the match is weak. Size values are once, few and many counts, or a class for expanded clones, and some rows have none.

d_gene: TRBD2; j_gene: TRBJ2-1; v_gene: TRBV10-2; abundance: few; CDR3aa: CASTRLAGSKDEQFF; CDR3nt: TGCGCCAGCACCAGACTAGCGGGAAGTAAGGATGAGCAGTTCTTC
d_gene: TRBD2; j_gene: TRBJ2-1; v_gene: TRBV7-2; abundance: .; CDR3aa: CASSLGTSGNLGSEQFF; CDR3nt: TGTGCCAGCAGCCTTGGGACTAGCGGGAACCTGGGCTCGGAGCAGTTCTTC
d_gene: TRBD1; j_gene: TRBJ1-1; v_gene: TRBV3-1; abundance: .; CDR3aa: CASSQLQGDTEAFF; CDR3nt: TGTGCCAGCAGCCAATTGCAGGGGGACACTGAAGCTTTCTTT
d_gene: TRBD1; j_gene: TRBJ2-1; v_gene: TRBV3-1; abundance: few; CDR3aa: CASSQGSRGPYNEQFF; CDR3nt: TGTGCCAGCAGCCAAGGGTCCAGGGGGCCTTACAATGAGCAGTTCTTC
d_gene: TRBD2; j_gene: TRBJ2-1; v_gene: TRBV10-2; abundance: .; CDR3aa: CASWASSGLNEQFF; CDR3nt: TGCGCCAGCTGGGCCTCTAGCGGTCTTAATGAGCAGTTCTTC
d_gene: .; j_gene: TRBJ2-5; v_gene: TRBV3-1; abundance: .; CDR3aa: CASSQSLRRTEETQYF; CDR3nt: TGTGCCAGCAGCCAATCCTTAAGACGAACAGAAGAGACCCAGTACTTC
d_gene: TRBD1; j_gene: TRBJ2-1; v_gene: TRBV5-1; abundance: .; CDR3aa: CASSFSSPGQGIPTYNEQFF; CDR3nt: TGCGCCAGCAGCTTCTCCTCCCCCGGACAGGGTATACCAACCTACAATGAGCAGTTCTTC
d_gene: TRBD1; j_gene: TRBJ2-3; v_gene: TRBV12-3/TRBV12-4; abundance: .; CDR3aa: CASKQGASTDTQYF; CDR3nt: TGTGCCAGCAAACAGGGGGCGTCCACAGATACGCAGTATTTT
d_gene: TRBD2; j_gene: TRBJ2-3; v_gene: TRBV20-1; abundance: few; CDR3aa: CSAHQRGGGDTQYF; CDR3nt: TGCAGTGCCCACCAGCGGGGGGGGGGAGATACGCAGTATTTT
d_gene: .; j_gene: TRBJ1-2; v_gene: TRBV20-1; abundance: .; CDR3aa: CSATGRGVNYGYTF; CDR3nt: TGCAGTGCTACCGGGCGGGGAGTAAACTATGGCTACACCTTC
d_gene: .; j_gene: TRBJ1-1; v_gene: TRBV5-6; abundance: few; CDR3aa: CASSWGDYAEAFF; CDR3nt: TGTGCCAGCAGTTGGGGAGATTACGCTGAAGCTTTCTTT
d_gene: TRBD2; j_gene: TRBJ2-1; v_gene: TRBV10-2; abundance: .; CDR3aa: CASSAVAGGVEQFF; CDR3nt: TGCGCCAGCAGTGCGGTAGCGGGAGGCGTTGAGCAGTTCTTC
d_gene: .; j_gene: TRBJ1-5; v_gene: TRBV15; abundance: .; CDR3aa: CATPPGLLADQPQHF; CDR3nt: TGTGCCACACCTCCGGGACTCCTGGCTGATCAGCCCCAGCATTTT
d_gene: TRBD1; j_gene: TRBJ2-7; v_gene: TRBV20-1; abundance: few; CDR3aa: CSADTNTGQPYEQYF; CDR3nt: TGCAGTGCCGACACAAACACGGGACAGCCCTACGAGCAGTACTTC
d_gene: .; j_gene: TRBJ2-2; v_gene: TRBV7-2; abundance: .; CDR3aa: CASSLGTPTGTGELFF; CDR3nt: TGTGCCAGCAGCTTAGGGACTCCCACCGGCACCGGGGAGCTGTTTTTT
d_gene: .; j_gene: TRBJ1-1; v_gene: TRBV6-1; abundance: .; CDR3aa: CASRSGTRGSEAFF; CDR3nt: TGTGCCAGCAGATCCGGGACCCGAGGGTCTGAAGCTTTCTTT
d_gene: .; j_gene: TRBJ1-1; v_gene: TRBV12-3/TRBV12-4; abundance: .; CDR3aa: CASTFRGMNTEAFF; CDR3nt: TGTGCCAGCACCTTCAGAGGGATGAACACTGAAGCTTTCTTT
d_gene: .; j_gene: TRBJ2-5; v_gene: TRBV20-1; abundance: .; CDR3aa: CSARAAVGGQETQYF; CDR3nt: TGCAGTGCTAGAGCGGCAGTCGGAGGCCAAGAGACCCAGTACTTC
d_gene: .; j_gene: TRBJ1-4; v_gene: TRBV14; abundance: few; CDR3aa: CASSQDSGNYNEKLFF; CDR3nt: TGTGCCAGCAGCCAAGATTCCGGGAATTATAATGAAAAACTGTTTTTT
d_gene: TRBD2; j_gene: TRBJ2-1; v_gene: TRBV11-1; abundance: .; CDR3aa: CASRFIKPGLADSYNEQFF; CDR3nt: TGTGCCAGCAGGTTTATAAAACCGGGACTAGCGGATTCCTACAATGAGCAGTTCTTC
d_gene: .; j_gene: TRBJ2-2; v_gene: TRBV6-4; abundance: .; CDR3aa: CASSDRGSNTGELFF; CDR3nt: TGTGCCAGCAGTGACAGGGGCTCGAACACCGGGGAGCTGTTTTTT
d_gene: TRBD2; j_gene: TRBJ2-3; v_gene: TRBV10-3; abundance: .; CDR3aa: CAISLTSGGLTDTQYF; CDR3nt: TGTGCCATCAGCCTTACTAGCGGGGGGCTCACAGATACGCAGTATTTT
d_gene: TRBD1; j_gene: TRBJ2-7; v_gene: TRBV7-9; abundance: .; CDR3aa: CASSSPGQGRNEQYF; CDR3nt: TGTGCCAGCAGCTCCCCGGGACAGGGAAGGAACGAGCAGTACTTC
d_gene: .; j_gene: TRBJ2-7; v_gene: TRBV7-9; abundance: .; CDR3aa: CASSDGGLTPYEQYF; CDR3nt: TGTGCCAGCAGCGACGGGGGCCTAACCCCATACGAGCAGTACTTC
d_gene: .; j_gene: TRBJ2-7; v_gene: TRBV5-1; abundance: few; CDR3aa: CASSFPAYEQYF; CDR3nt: TGCGCCAGCAGCTTTCCGGCTTACGAGCAGTACTTC
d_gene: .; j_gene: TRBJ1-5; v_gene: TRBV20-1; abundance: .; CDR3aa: CSASGVSGSNQPQHF; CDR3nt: TGCAGTGCCTCGGGGGTATCGGGGAGCAATCAGCCCCAGCATTTT
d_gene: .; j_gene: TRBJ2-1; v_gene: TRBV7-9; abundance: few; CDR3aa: CASSVYSGPSYNEQFF; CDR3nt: TGTGCCAGCAGCGTCTACAGCGGACCCTCCTACAATGAGCAGTTCTTC
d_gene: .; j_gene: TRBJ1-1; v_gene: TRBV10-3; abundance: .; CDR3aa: CAIRALNTEAFF; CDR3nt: TGTGCCATCAGAGCGCTGAACACTGAAGCTTTCTTT
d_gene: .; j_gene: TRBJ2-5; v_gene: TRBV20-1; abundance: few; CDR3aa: CSATHRSETQYF; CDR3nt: TGCAGTGCTACTCATCGTTCAGAGACCCAGTACTTC
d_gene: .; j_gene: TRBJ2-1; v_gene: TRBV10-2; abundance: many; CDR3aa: CASSEWRDTYNEQFF; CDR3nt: TGCGCCAGCAGTGAATGGCGGGACACATACAATGAGCAGTTCTTC
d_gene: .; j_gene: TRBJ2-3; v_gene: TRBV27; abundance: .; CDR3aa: CASRLLASTDTQYF; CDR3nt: TGTGCCAGCCGCCTCCTAGCGAGCACAGATACGCAGTATTTT
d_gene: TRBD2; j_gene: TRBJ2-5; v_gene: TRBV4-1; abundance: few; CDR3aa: CASSQNSGTRQETQYF; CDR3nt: TGCGCCAGCAGCCAAAACTCCGGGACTAGACAAGAGACCCAGTACTTC
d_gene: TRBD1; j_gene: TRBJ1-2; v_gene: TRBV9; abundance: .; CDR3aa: CASSVGRTGDNYGYTF; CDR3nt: TGTGCCAGCAGCGTAGGGCGGACAGGAGATAACTATGGCTACACCTTC
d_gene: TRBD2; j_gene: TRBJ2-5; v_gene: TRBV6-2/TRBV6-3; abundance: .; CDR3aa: CASSRPATSGGVETQYF; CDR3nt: TGTGCCAGCAGTCGCCCAGCGACTAGCGGGGGTGTAGAGACCCAGTACTTC
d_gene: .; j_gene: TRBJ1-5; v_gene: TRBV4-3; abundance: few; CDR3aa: CASSHTWGNQPQHF; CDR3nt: TGCGCCAGCAGCCATACGTGGGGGAATCAGCCCCAGCATTTT
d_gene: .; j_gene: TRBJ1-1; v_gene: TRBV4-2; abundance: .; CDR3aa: CASSQDLWENTEAFF; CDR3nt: TGTGCCAGCAGCCAAGACCTTTGGGAGAACACTGAAGCTTTCTTT
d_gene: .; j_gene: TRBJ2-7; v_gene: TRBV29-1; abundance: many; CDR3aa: CSVWSATYEQYF; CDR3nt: TGCAGCGTTTGGTCAGCAACCTACGAGCAGTACTTC
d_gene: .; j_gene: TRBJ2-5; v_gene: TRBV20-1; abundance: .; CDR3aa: CSASVVGPLRTYF; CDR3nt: TGCAGTGCTAGTGTCGTAGGACCCCTTCGTACATACTTC
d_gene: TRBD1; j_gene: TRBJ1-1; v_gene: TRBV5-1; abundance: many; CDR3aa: CASSIRQGANTEAFF; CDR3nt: TGCGCCAGCAGCATTCGACAGGGGGCGAACACTGAAGCTTTCTTT
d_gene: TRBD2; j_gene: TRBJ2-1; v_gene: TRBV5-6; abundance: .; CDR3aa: CASSLVSGGAYNEQFF; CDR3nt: TGTGCCAGCAGCTTGGTTAGCGGGGGGGCCTACAATGAGCAGTTCTTC
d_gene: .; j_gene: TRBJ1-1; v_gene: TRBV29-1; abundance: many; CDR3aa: CSVGSQNTEAFF; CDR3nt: TGCAGCGTTGGGAGCCAGAACACTGAAGCTTTCTTT
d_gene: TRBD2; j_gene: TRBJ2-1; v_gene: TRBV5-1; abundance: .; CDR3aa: CASSWESGRVNEQFF; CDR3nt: TGCGCCAGCAGCTGGGAAAGCGGGAGGGTCAATGAGCAGTTCTTC
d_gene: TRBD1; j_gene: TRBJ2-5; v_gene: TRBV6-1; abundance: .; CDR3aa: CASNRPGRGTETQYF; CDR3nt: TGTGCCAGCAACCGACCGGGCAGGGGGACAGAGACCCAGTACTTC
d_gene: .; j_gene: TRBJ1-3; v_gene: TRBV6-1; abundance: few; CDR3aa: CASTPNGNTIYF; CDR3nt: TGTGCCAGCACCCCGAATGGAAACACCATATATTTT
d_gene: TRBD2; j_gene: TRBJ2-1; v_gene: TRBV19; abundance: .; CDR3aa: CASPSLAGVGNEQFF; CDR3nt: TGTGCCAGCCCTTCCTTGGCGGGAGTGGGCAATGAGCAGTTCTTC
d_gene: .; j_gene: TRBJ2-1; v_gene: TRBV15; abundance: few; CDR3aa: CATSRARWDEQFF; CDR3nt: TGTGCCACCAGCAGAGCCAGGTGGGATGAGCAGTTCTTC
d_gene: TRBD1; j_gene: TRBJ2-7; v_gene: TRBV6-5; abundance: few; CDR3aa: CASSYLAGQGLSLSYEQYF; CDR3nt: TGTGCCAGCAGTTACCTCGCCGGACAGGGGCTTTCCCTCTCCTACGAGCAGTACTTC
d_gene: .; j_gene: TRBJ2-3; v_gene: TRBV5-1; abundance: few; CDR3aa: CASSSSTFDTQYF; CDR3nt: TGCGCCAGCAGCTCCTCGACTTTCGATACGCAGTATTTT
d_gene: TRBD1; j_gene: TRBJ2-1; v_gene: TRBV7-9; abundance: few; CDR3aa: CASNTGQGTDNEQFF; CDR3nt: TGTGCCAGCAACACCGGACAGGGTACGGACAATGAGCAGTTCTTC
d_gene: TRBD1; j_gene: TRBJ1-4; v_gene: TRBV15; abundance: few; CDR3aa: CATSRDRDRGAATNEKLFF; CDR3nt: TGTGCCACCAGCAGAGACCGGGACAGGGGGGCCGCAACTAATGAAAAACTGTTTTTT